The clone carrying this T cell receptor beta chain was seen only a few times. Its cognate antigen is unknown. A multiplex PCR was run with 60 Vbeta primers and 13 Jbeta primers. Sequencing was performed with immunoSEQ multiplex PCR; in TCRdb, only in-frame clones are kept and a portion is missing. The table shows roughly 190,000 clones, with approximately 9.5% occurring only once. The data originate from a study of cytomegalovirus exposure and HLA in healthy donors. General study points: A later analysis associated 16,951 TCR beta sequences with HLA alleles at a 0.05 false discovery rate. A reported reduction in N-insertions relative to the roughly 710-donor mean was seen in an Asian-associated ancestry cluster in a later analysis.

The clonotype originates from a woman aged 25-40 years in good health and CMV-seropositive. Input material: PBMCs.

The CDR3 nucleotides read TGTGCCAGTAGTATAGGGGTCGACAGGAGATATAACTATGGCTACACCTTC. As protein: CASSIGVDRRYNYGYTF. The chain recombines TRBV19 with TRBJ1-2; D perhaps matches TRBD1 (6 bases). The CDR3 is 17 residues long. The V end was cut by 1 base, the J end by 1 base, with 16 bases between. Germline V gene lookup returns CDR1 LNHDA and CDR2 SQIVND (reference sequence).